Sequencing of this T cell receptor (beta chain) was carried out in a study of blood T cell repertoires in COVID-19. Study-level information: The analysed material was cDNA or gDNA that came from T cells, B-cell-depleted T cells, or PBMCs.

The junction had 4 bases not matched to a gene; V was cut back by 3 bases and J by 3 bases. The CDR3 spans 14 residues. CDR1 and CDR2 (germline): LNHNV, YYDKDF (reference sequence). In the original workflow: Amplification with reference gene primers provided the estimates of nucleated cell counts. The data were produced by immunoSEQ multiplex PCR, yet TCRdb's version contains in-frame clones alone and is incomplete. That table gives V, J and clone size, and the DNA gave D and trimming. Of about 95,000 clones listed, about nine tenths are singletons. The chain has TRBV15 and TRBJ2-7, with 8 bases that match TRBD2. This TCR derives from a woman aged 45-59 years in a cohort sampled during active COVID-19. Sequenced sample: peripheral blood. The DNA for the CDR3 is TGTGCCACCAGCAGGGGCGGGAGGATCTACGAGCAGTACTTC. Its protein product is CATSRGGRIYEQYF.